Shown below are 18 T cell receptor beta chains from a single sample sequenced in a study of T cell responses to AZD1222 COVID-19 vaccine. Method: immunoSEQ multiplex PCR; TCRdb's copy keeps in-frame clones and lacks some. The sample yields 35,000 to 45,000 clones, approximately 88% seen once. Sequenced material: peripheral blood, taken 28 days after the second AZD1222 dose. The source of these receptors is an adult who received the AZD1222 COVID-19 vaccine.

V usage is TRBV7-2 and J usage is TRBJ2-3; 14 bases match TRBD2. This CDR3 has 19 amino acids. Germline loops: CDR1 SGHTA, CDR2 FQGNSA. The V and J ends lost 2 bases and 6 bases, in that order; junction bases with no gene match: 13. The CDR3 protein is CASSLKGRTSGGPGDTQYF. In DNA form, the CDR3 reads TGTGCCAGCAGCTTAAAGGGGAGGACTAGCGGGGGGCCAGGGGATACGCAGTATTTT.

The CDR3 reads CASSIGRLDSGANVLTF. CDR3 bases: TGTGCCAGTAGTATTGGCAGGTTGGACTCTGGGGCCAACGTCCTGACTTTC. The V gene is TRBV19, the J gene TRBJ2-6; D gene ambiguous. The V end lost 3 bases, the J end lost 0 bases, and 12 bases lay between the germline ends. The CDR3 spans 17 residues. Germline CDR1 reads LNHDA; CDR2 reads SQIVND (reference sequence).

The gene calls are TRBV20-1 and TRBJ2-3, with D possibly matching TRBD2 (5 bases). Per the germline V gene, CDR1 is DFQATT and CDR2 is SNEGSKA (reference sequence). The CDR3 is 10 amino acids. V was pared by 8 bases and J by 8 bases, with 11 bases between. As DNA, the CDR3 is TGCAGTACCTCGGGGAGTACGCAGTATTTT. This sequence encodes CSTSGSTQYF.

The chain uses TRBV2 and TRBJ1-1; weak D call: TRBD1 (6 bases). The CDR3 spans 16 residues. Germline-derived CDR1 and CDR2 are SNHLY and FYNNEI. V lost 2 bases and J 4 bases, leaving 17 bases between the germline ends. The CDR3 reads CASSEQGSVLSTEAFF. CDR3 in DNA: TGTGCCAGCAGTGAACAGGGGTCGGTTTTGAGCACTGAAGCTTTCTTT.

The J gene is TRBJ2-1, the V gene TRBV15, with D unclear. The germline gives CDR1 LNHNV, CDR2 YYDKDF (reference sequence). V lost 0 bases and J 4 bases, leaving 7 bases between the germline ends. CDR3 size: 14 residues. CDR3 DNA sequence: TGTGCCACCAGCAGAGAGGCCCTTTACAATGAGCAGTTCTTC. Encoded protein: CATSREALYNEQFF.

The J gene is TRBJ1-1, the V gene TRBV5-4, with 7 positions matching TRBD1. This CDR3 has 13 residues. The V gene end was trimmed by 2 bases and the J gene end by 7 bases; junction bases not matched to a gene: 5. From germline, CDR1 is SGHNT and CDR2 YYREEE (reference sequence). The CDR3 sequence is CASSFDRDFEAFF. Here the CDR3 DNA reads TGTGCCAGCAGCTTCGACAGGGACTTTGAAGCTTTCTTT.

This rearrangement joins TRBV6-4 to TRBJ2-1; 10 bases line up with TRBD2. Trimming took 5 bases from V and 8 from J; bases not matched to a gene: 9. Germline loops: CDR1 MRHNA, CDR2 SNTAGT. The CDR3 spans 15 residues. The CDR3 loop reads CASSLIAGGSHEQFF. CDR3 DNA sequence: TGTGCCAGCAGTTTAATAGCGGGGGGTTCCCATGAGCAGTTCTTC.

This clone was detected once. The chain carries TRBV11-1 and TRBJ1-6; no clear D gene. Germline V gives CDR1 SGHAT, CDR2 FQDESV (reference sequence). V shed 4 bases and J shed 9 bases, with 10 bases lying between them. This CDR3 spans 13 amino acids. Here the CDR3 reads CASSSTLGSPLHF. In DNA, the CDR3 is TGTGCCAGCAGCTCCACCTTGGGTTCACCCCTCCACTTT. Using reference TRBV11-1 and TRBJ1-6 for the parts outside the CDR3, the full variable domain is EAEVAQSPRYKITEKSQAVAFWCDPISGHATLYWYRQILGQGPELLVQFQDESVVDDSQLPKDRFSAERLKGVDSTLKIQPAELGDSAMYLCASSSTLGSPLHFGNGTRLTVT.

The gene calls are TRBV5-1 and TRBJ1-3, with 8 bases lining up with TRBD1. The germline V gene encodes CDR1 SGHRS and CDR2 YFSETQ. The trim removed 4 bases at V and 3 bases at J, leaving 3 bases unmatched. The CDR3 length is 14 residues. The CDR3 is CASSPGTGGNTIYF. The CDR3 coding sequence is TGCGCCAGCAGCCCCGGGACAGGTGGAAACACCATATATTTT.

V is TRBV5-4 and J is TRBJ2-7, with 12 bases matching TRBD2. CDR1 is SGHNT and CDR2 is YYREEE in the germline V gene (reference sequence). This CDR3 spans 16 amino acids. V dropped 0 bases and J dropped 2; count of bases not matched to a gene: 3. The CDR3 coding sequence is TGTGCCAGCAGCTTGGGACTAGCGGGGGTTACCTACGAGCAGTACTTC. Its protein is CASSLGLAGVTYEQYF.

The V and J genes are TRBV6-5 and TRBJ1-1; D unclear. CDR3 size: 12 residues. V lost 4 bases and J lost 3, with 6 bases in between. Germline-derived CDR1 and CDR2 are MNHEY and SVGAGI. The CDR3 region has the DNA TGTGCCAGCAGTTCGGTGGACACTGAAGCTTTCTTT. Encoded protein: CASSSVDTEAFF.

This sequence joins TRBV19 and TRBJ2-5; the match to TRBD2 covers 7 bases. Trimming took 6 bases from V and 2 from J; bases not matched to a gene: 6. The CDR3 has 14 residues. Germline V gene lookup returns CDR1 LNHDA and CDR2 SQIVND (reference sequence). In DNA, the CDR3 is TGTGCCAGTAGCCACCGGGGGGATCAAGAGACCCAGTACTTC. Residues: CASSHRGDQETQYF.

The chain joins TRBV15 to TRBJ1-2; 8 bases align to TRBD1. Unmatched junction bases numbered 12, after V lost 5 bases and J lost 4 bases. CDR1 and CDR2 from the germline V gene are LNHNV and YYDKDF (reference sequence). This CDR3 is built from 16 residues. The CDR3 DNA sequence: TGTGCCACCAGCCCAGGGACAGGCCGCGGCTCCTATGGCTACACCTTC. It codes for CATSPGTGRGSYGYTF.

The CDR3 nucleotides are TGTGCCATCAGTGAAGGGTCGGGACAGCCCCAGCATTTT. Protein product: CAISEGSGQPQHF. The rearrangement links TRBV10-3 to TRBJ1-5; D is ambiguous. Per the germline V gene, CDR1 is ENHRY and CDR2 is SYGVKD. V was pared by 3 bases and J by 7 bases, with 10 bases between. The CDR3 length is 13 residues.

Only a few counts were recorded for this clone. V and J are TRBV3-1 (or the pseudogene TRBV3-2) and TRBJ1-3, with a weak D call TRBD1 (5 bases). Deletions cut 8 bases from V and 2 bases from J, with 10 bases between. This CDR3 comprises 13 residues. Germline lookup yields CDR1 LGHDT and CDR2 YNNKEL (reference sequence). The CDR3 spells CASGPRAGNTIYF. The CDR3 region has the DNA TGTGCCAGCGGCCCCAGGGCTGGAAACACCATATATTTT.

The chain is built from TRBV6-6 and TRBJ2-1; 10 nucleotides agree with TRBD2. Unmatched junction bases numbered 8, after V lost 6 bases and J lost 6 bases. Germline CDR1 and CDR2: MNHNY and SVGAGI (reference sequence). CDR3 size: 15 residues. The CDR3: CASRERGGPVNEQFF. CDR3 coding DNA: TGTGCCAGCAGGGAGCGGGGGGGCCCGGTCAATGAGCAGTTCTTC.

The chain combines TRBV5-1 with TRBJ2-5; 13 nucleotides align to TRBD2. The CDR3 loop spans 17 amino acids. Germline V gene lookup returns CDR1 SGHRS and CDR2 YFSETQ. V lost 4 bases and J lost 3; bases outside the gene matches: 9. The CDR3 DNA sequence: TGCGCCAGCAGCAGGAGCGGGACTAGCGGGGCGAAAGAGACCCAGTACTTC. This encodes CASSRSGTSGAKETQYF.

V and J are TRBV13 and TRBJ2-2; the D call may be TRBD1 or TRBD2 (5 bases each). The CDR3 sequence is 14 residues long. Germline lookup yields CDR1 PRHDT and CDR2 FYEKMQ (reference sequence). V was pared by 6 bases and J by 4 bases, with 12 bases between. The CDR3 DNA is TGTGCCAGCAGGGCAGTTGGGACCACCGGGGAGCTGTTTTTT. Its translation: CASRAVGTTGELFF.